Below, 29 T cell receptor beta chains from the same sample are listed, as sequenced in a study of identical twins. From the 5' RACE reads, TCRdb called clonotypes with MiXCR, one entry per CDR3 protein. In the table there are under 1 million distinct CDR3 sequences, 9% to 15% of which are singletons. Separately, the same data were catalogued under a study of yellow fever vaccine responses in identical twins.

The sequencing sample was made of PBMCs. The receptor set was obtained from a woman younger than 30 in good health.

The chain combines TRBV6-1 with TRBJ1-5; 10 nucleotides agree with TRBD1. This CDR3 has 17 amino acids. With V trimmed by 2 bases and J by 1 base, 5 bases remained unmatched. Germline-derived CDR1 and CDR2 are MNHNS and SASEGT. CDR3 bases: TGTGCCAGCAGTGAAAGGACAGGGGGAATGAGCAATCAGCCCCAGCATTTT. Amino acid sequence: CASSERTGGMSNQPQHF.

The chain uses TRBV15 and TRBJ2-1; 10 bases align to TRBD2. The V gene end was trimmed by 0 bases and the J gene end by 9 bases; junction bases not matched to a gene: 11. This CDR3 contains 17 residues. Germline CDR1 is LNHNV and CDR2 is YYDKDF (reference sequence). DNA of the CDR3: TGTGCCACCAGCAGAGATTTATGGGCTAGCGGGAGCGGTGAGCAGTTCTTC. Its translation is CATSRDLWASGSGEQFF.

This clonotype was seen only a few times. The V and J genes are TRBV20-1 and TRBJ2-2; perhaps TRBD2 as D (5 bases). Trimming shortened V by 0 bases and J by 4 bases, and 12 bases separated the two germline ends. The CDR3 is 15 residues long. Germline lookup yields CDR1 DFQATT and CDR2 SNEGSKA (reference sequence). CDR3 loop: CSARDGAAGTGELFF. The CDR3 DNA is TGCAGTGCTAGAGATGGTGCCGCGGGCACCGGGGAGCTGTTTTTT.

The chain combines TRBV20-1 with TRBJ2-2; 12 bases are shared with TRBD1. The V segment lost 6 bases and the J segment 9 bases; nucleotides outside the gene matches: 5. The CDR3 consists of 13 residues. Germline CDR1 reads DFQATT; CDR2 reads SNEGSKA (reference sequence). CDR3 nucleotides: TGCAGTGCGCCGGGACAGGGGGCCCGGGAGCTGTTTTTT. Protein: CSAPGQGARELFF.

This CDR3 reads CSATNRVYGYTF. Written as DNA, the CDR3 is TGCAGTGCTACCAACAGGGTTTATGGCTACACCTTC. The chain couples TRBV20-1 to TRBJ1-2; maybe TRBD1 (6 bases). The CDR3 has 12 amino acids. Trimming took off 4 bases at V and 5 bases at J, with 11 bases between the two ends. Per the germline V gene, CDR1 is DFQATT and CDR2 is SNEGSKA (reference sequence).

The V and J genes are TRBV20-1 and TRBJ2-7; D is uncertain. Germline V lookup: CDR1 DFQATT, CDR2 SNEGSKA (reference sequence). Trimming shortened V by 6 bases and J by 2 bases, and 11 bases separated the two germline ends. CDR3 size: 12 residues. The CDR3 sequence: CSAAQSTYEQYV. CDR3 sequence (DNA): TGCAGTGCCGCTCAGTCGACCTACGAGCAGTACGTC.

This clonotype was observed a handful of times. V and J are TRBV5-1 and TRBJ1-2; D is uncertain. Trimming removed 0 bases from V and 3 bases from J, with 9 bases in between. CDR1 and CDR2 from the germline V gene are SGHRS and YFSETQ. This CDR3 contains 14 residues. The CDR3 DNA follows: TGCGCCAGCAGCTTGGCCCAGGTCGACTATGGCTACACCTTC. It specifies CASSLAQVDYGYTF.

In this sample, this clonotype turned up many times. This chain uses TRBV5-1 with TRBJ2-5, with D hard to call. The germline V and J ends were trimmed by 8 bases and 3 bases, with 8 bases remaining between them. Germline V gives CDR1 SGHRS, CDR2 YFSETQ. CDR3 length: 11 amino acids. The CDR3 DNA reads as TGCGCCAGTCCCCCCAAAGAGACCCAGTACTTC. Translated, it gives CASPPKETQYF.

This clonotype was counted many times. This chain uses TRBV7-9 with TRBJ2-1; D gene ambiguous. Trimming removed 6 bases at V and 9 bases at J, with 6 bases between. Germline CDR1 is SEHNR and CDR2 is FQNEAQ (reference sequence). The CDR3 runs to 10 residues. CDR3 residues: CASRGFEQFF. DNA of the CDR3: TGTGCCAGCAGGGGGTTTGAGCAGTTCTTC.

This clonotype was seen at least ten times. This sequence joins TRBV12-3 or TRBV12-4 and TRBJ1-5, with 7 bases matching TRBD1. The CDR3 has 14 amino acids. The ends lost 6 bases at V and 1 base at J; junction bases unmatched: 3. CDR3 coding DNA: TGTGCCAGCAGACTACAGGGGAGCAATCAGCCCCAGCATTTT. It is translated as CASRLQGSNQPQHF.

Only a few counts were recorded for this clonotype. This sequence joins TRBV11-2 and TRBJ2-7, with D hard to call. Germline V gene lookup returns CDR1 SGHAT and CDR2 FQNNGV. The CDR3 covers 14 residues. Trimming removed 2 bases from V and 3 bases from J, with 11 bases in between. The CDR3 coding sequence is TGTGCCAGCAGCTTATCAGACTTATTCTACGAGCAGTACTTC. It translates to CASSLSDLFYEQYF. The entire variable domain, with the rest obtained from reference TRBV11-2 and TRBJ2-7, is as follows: EAGVAQSPRYKIIEKRQSVAFWCNPISGHATLYWYQQILGQGPKLLIQFQNNGVVDDSQLPKDRFSAERLKGVDSTLKIQPAKLEDSAVYLCASSLSDLFYEQYFGPGTRLTVT.

This clonotype was seen a handful of times. The chain carries TRBV11-2 and TRBJ2-7, with TRBD1 matching 10 bases. CDR3 size: 15 residues. V lost 4 bases to trimming and J lost 3 bases; unmatched junction nucleotides: 6. Germline CDR1 SGHAT, CDR2 FQNNGV. CDR3 sequence: CASSSSGTGVYEQYF. The CDR3 DNA follows: TGTGCCAGCAGCTCCTCCGGGACAGGGGTCTACGAGCAGTACTTC.

This clonotype was recorded many times. CDR3 nucleotide sequence: TGTGCCAGCAGCTTAGATCGTGGTAGCGGGAGTATTATAGATGAGCAGTTCTTC. It translates to CASSLDRGSGSIIDEQFF. The V call is TRBV11-2, the J call TRBJ2-1; TRBD2 matches at 9 bases. Germline V gene data show CDR1 as SGHAT and CDR2 as FQNNGV. The CDR3 extends over 18 amino acids. The V gene end was trimmed by 0 bases and the J gene end by 8 bases; junction bases not matched to a gene: 14.

The chain couples TRBV5-6 to TRBJ2-5; perhaps D is TRBD1 or TRBD2 (5 bases each). The CDR3 runs 14 residues. CDR1 is SGHDT and CDR2 is YYEEEE in the germline V gene. The V end was cut by 6 bases, the J end by 2 bases, with 14 bases between. The CDR3 bases are TGTGCCAGCATGGGACCCTTGAGTCAAGAGACCCAGTACTTC. It is translated as CASMGPLSQETQYF.

V gene TRBV28 combines with J gene TRBJ2-3; 7 bases are shared with TRBD1. V trimming: 5 bases; J trimming: 1 base; junction bases outside the gene matches: 6. CDR1 and CDR2 from the germline V gene are MDHEN and SYDVKM. This CDR3 has 15 amino acids. In DNA form, the CDR3 reads TGTGCCAGCAGTCCAGGACAGGCTGGCACAGATACGCAGTATTTT. Translating gives CASSPGQAGTDTQYF.

Turning to this clonotype: Mismatch with germline at one junction end may stem from a read error. V is TRBV2 and J is TRBJ2-2; 12 bases are a match to TRBD2. In germline, CDR1 is SNHLY, CDR2 FYNNEI. The CDR3 totals 14 residues. The CDR3 DNA reads as TGTGCCTGCAGACTAGCGGGAGTCACCGGGGAGCTGTTTTTT. It translates to CACRLAGVTGELFF.

The chain employs TRBV4-1 and TRBJ2-3; the match to TRBD2 covers 9 bases. Losses at the gene ends were 0 bases for V and 5 bases for J; bases not matched to a gene: 9. This CDR3 has 17 amino acids. The germline CDR1 and CDR2 sequences are MGHRA and YSYEKL. In DNA form, the CDR3 reads TGCGCCAGCAGCCAAGACCCGCTAGCGGGGCTGAGAGATACGCAGTATTTT. Encoded protein: CASSQDPLAGLRDTQYF.

This clonotype has at least ten counts. The gene calls are TRBV28 and TRBJ2-4; TRBD2 might be the D (6 bases). The V end was cut by 8 bases, the J end by 5 bases, with 19 bases between. Germline CDR1 is MDHEN and CDR2 is SYDVKM. The CDR3 contains 15 residues. CDR3: CASAPPREWENIQYF. Written as DNA, the CDR3 is TGTGCCAGCGCTCCCCCTCGGGAGTGGGAAAACATTCAGTACTTC.

This clonotype was observed a few times. The chain joins TRBV20-1 to TRBJ2-3; the D gene is possibly TRBD1 (6 bases). Trimming left V 2 bases short and J 3 bases short, with 9 bases between. The germline V gene encodes CDR1 DFQATT and CDR2 SNEGSKA (reference sequence). The CDR3 is made up of 13 amino acids. The chain's CDR3 is CSARIGTTDTQYF. In nucleotides, the CDR3 is TGCAGTGCTAGAATTGGGACAACAGATACGCAGTATTTT.

The J gene is TRBJ2-3, the V gene TRBV15; 9 bases line up with TRBD1. Germline-derived CDR1 and CDR2 are LNHNV and YYDKDF (reference sequence). This CDR3 comprises 16 residues. J gave up 3 bases and V 2 bases, and 6 bases lay outside the gene matches. This chain's CDR3 is CATSRLGTGRTDTQYF. The CDR3 nucleotides read TGTGCCACCAGCAGACTGGGGACAGGGAGGACAGATACGCAGTATTTT. Together with reference TRBV15 and TRBJ2-3, the CDR3 gives the full variable domain: DAMVIQNPRYQVTQFGKPVTLSCSQTLNHNVMYWYQQKSSQAPKLLFHYYDKDFNNEADTPDNFQSRRPNTSFCFLDIRSPGLGDTAMYLCATSRLGTGRTDTQYFGPGTRLTVL.

The chain uses TRBV2 and TRBJ2-1; D is perhaps TRBD1 or TRBD2 (5 bases each). The CDR3 spans 16 residues. V was clipped by 4 bases and J by 0 bases, with 13 bases between them. From germline, CDR1 is SNHLY and CDR2 FYNNEI. In nucleotides, the CDR3 is TGTGCCAGCAGTGGACCGGGACCCAGCTCCTACAATGAGCAGTTCTTC. Translation: CASSGPGPSSYNEQFF.

The rearrangement uses TRBV9 and TRBJ2-5; TRBD2 matches at 8 bases. Per the germline V gene, CDR1 is SGDLS and CDR2 is YYNGEE. After removal of 0 bases from V and 3 bases from J, the junction contained 7 bases not matched to a gene. This CDR3 has 16 amino acids. CDR3 sequence reads: CASSVGIAGREETQYF. The CDR3 bases are TGTGCCAGCAGCGTAGGGATAGCGGGAAGGGAAGAGACCCAGTACTTC.

This clonotype has only a few counts. The chain is built from TRBV4-2 and TRBJ2-5, with 7 bases that match TRBD2. Germline V gene lookup returns CDR1 LGHNA and CDR2 YNFKEQ. The J segment lost 6 bases and the V segment lost 0 bases, leaving 13 bases of the junction unmatched. The CDR3 is made up of 17 amino acids. The CDR3 sequence: CASSQDGGSIVGKTQYF. The CDR3 DNA sequence: TGTGCCAGCAGCCAAGACGGCGGGAGTATTGTAGGGAAGACCCAGTACTTC.

The chain has TRBV7-6 and TRBJ2-7; D not resolved. CDR1 SGHVS and CDR2 FNYEAQ come from the germline V gene. Between the trimmed V and J ends, which lost 5 bases and 3 bases, there was a span of 17 bases. This CDR3 has 15 residues. The DNA for the CDR3 is TGTGCCAGCAGCCTCAATATGGGCACCCACTACGAGCAGTACTTC. Its translation is CASSLNMGTHYEQYF. Supplemented by reference TRBV7-6 and TRBJ2-7, the full variable domain reads GAGVSQSPRYKVTKRGQDVALRCDPISGHVSLYWYRQALGQGPEFLTYFNYEAQQDKSGLPNDRFSAERPEGSISTLTIQRTEQRDSAMYRCASSLNMGTHYEQYFGPGTRLTVT.

This clonotype was seen many times. This chain joins TRBV5-1 and TRBJ1-1; perhaps TRBD1 as D (5 bases). Germline V gene lookup returns CDR1 SGHRS and CDR2 YFSETQ. Deletions cut 4 bases from V and 2 bases from J, with 30 bases between. This CDR3 has 20 residues. The CDR3 loop reads CASSEGLIKPGADKNTEAFF. The CDR3 DNA reads TGCGCCAGCAGCGAAGGTCTCATAAAACCCGGGGCCGATAAAAACACTGAAGCTTTCTTT.

This clonotype has a handful of counts. The rearrangement links TRBV28 to TRBJ1-1; D unresolved. Trimming stripped 5 bases from V and 5 bases from J, with 15 bases between. Germline CDR1 reads MDHEN; CDR2 reads SYDVKM. CDR3 length equals 14 residues. CDR3 in DNA: TGTGCCAGCAGTGGCCGGGCCCAAGGGACTGAAGCTTTCTTT. As protein: CASSGRAQGTEAFF.

This clonotype occurred many times. The chain joins TRBV20-1 to TRBJ2-2, with 10 positions matching TRBD2. Unmatched junction bases numbered 8, after V lost 0 bases and J lost 7 bases. This CDR3 has 16 residues. Germline V CDR1 and CDR2: DFQATT, SNEGSKA (reference sequence). In DNA, the CDR3 is TGCAGTGCTAGAGACCCAGGACTAGCGGAGGTCGGGGAGCTGTTTTTT. Amino acid sequence: CSARDPGLAEVGELFF.

This sequence joins TRBV12-3 or TRBV12-4 and TRBJ1-2; 7 bases are shared with TRBD1. The ends lost 5 bases at V and 6 bases at J; junction bases unmatched: 12. The CDR3 is 15 amino acids. CDR3 sequence reads: CASSLYGTESDGYTF. The CDR3 DNA follows: TGTGCCAGCAGTCTGTACGGGACAGAGAGCGATGGCTACACCTTC.

This chain joins TRBV7-9 and TRBJ2-7; possibly TRBD1 for D (5 bases). Germline lookup yields CDR1 SEHNR and CDR2 FQNEAQ (reference sequence). V lost 5 bases and J lost 2, with 16 bases in between. The CDR3 is 15 residues long. The CDR3 bases are TGTGCCAGCAGCCGCCAGGGCAGGCGAACCTACGAGCAGTACTTC. It specifies CASSRQGRRTYEQYF.